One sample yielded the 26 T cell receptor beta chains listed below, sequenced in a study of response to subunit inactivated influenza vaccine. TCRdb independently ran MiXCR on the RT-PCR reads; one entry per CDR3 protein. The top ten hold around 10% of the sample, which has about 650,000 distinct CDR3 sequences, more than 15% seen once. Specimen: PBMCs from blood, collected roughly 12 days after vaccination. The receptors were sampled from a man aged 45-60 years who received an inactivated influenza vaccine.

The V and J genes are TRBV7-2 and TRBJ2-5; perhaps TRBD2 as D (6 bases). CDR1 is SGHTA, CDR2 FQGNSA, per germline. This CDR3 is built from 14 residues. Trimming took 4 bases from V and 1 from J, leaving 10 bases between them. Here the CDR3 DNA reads TGTGCCAGCAGCTCCGGGACTCTCCAAGAGACCCAGTACTTC. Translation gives CASSSGTLQETQYF.

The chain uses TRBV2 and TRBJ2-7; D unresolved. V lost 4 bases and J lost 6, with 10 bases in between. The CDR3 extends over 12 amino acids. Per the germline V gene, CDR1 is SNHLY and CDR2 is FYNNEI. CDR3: CASSGLSGEQYF. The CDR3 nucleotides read TGTGCCAGCAGTGGTCTGTCGGGCGAGCAGTACTTC.

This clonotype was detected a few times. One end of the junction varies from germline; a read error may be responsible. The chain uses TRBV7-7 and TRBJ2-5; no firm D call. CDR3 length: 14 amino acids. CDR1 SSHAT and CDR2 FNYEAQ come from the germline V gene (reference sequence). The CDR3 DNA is TGTGCTAGCAGCTATGGTACCTTTGGGGAGACCCAGTACTTC. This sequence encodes CASSYGTFGETQYF. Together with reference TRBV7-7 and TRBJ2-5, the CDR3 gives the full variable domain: GAGVSQSPRYKVTKRGQDVTLRCDPISSHATLYWYQQALGQGPEFLTYFNYEAQPDKSGLPSDRFSAERPEGSISTLTIQRTEQRDSAMYRCASSYGTFGETQYFGPGTRLLVL.

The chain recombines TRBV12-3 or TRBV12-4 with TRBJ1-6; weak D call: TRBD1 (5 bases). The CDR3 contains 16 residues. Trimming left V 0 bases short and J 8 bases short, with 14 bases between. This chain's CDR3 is CASSLAQAGRHSPLHF. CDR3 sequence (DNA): TGTGCCAGCAGTTTAGCCCAAGCGGGGCGCCATTCACCCCTCCACTTT.

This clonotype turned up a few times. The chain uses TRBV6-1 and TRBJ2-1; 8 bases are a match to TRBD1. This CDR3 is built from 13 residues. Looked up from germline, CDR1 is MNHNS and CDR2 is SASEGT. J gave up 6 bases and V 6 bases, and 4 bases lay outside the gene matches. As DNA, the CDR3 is TGTGCCAGCAGAGCAGACAGGGGCAATGAGCAGTTCTTC. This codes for CASRADRGNEQFF.

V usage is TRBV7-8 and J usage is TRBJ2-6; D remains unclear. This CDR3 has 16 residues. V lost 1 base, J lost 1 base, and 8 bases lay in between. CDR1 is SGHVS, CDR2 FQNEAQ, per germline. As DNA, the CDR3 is TGTGCCAGCAGCTTAGAGCCCTCGTCTGGGGCCAACGTCCTGACTTTC. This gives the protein CASSLEPSSGANVLTF.

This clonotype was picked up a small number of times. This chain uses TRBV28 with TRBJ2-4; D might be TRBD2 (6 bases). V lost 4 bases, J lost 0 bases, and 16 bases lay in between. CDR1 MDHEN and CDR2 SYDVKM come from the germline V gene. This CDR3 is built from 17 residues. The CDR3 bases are TGTGCCAGCAGTTACTCGGGACTCTACCTAGCCAAAAACATTCAGTACTTC. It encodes CASSYSGLYLAKNIQYF.

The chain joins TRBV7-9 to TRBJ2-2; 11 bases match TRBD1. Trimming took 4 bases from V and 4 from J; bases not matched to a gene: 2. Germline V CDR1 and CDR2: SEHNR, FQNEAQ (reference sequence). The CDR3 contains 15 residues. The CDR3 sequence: CASSWDRGSTGELFF. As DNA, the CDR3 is TGTGCCAGCAGCTGGGACAGGGGGTCCACCGGGGAGCTGTTTTTT.

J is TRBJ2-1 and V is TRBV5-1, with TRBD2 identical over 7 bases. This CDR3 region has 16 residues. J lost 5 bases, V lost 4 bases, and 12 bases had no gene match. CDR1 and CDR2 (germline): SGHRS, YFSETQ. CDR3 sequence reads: CASSPGRRESDNEQFF. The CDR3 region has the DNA TGCGCCAGCAGCCCTGGTCGGCGGGAGTCCGACAATGAGCAGTTCTTC.

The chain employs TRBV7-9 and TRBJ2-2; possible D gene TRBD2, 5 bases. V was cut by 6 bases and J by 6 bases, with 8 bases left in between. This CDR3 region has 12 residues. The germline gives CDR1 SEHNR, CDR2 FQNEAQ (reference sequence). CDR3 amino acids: CASREVSGELFF. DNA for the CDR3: TGTGCCAGCAGGGAGGTATCCGGGGAGCTGTTTTTT. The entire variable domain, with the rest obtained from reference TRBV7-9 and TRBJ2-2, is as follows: DTGVSQNPRHKITKRGQNVTFRCDPISEHNRLYWYRQTLGQGPEFLTYFQNEAQLEKSRLLSDRFSAERPKGSFSTLEIQRTEQGDSAMYLCASREVSGELFFGEGSRLTVL.

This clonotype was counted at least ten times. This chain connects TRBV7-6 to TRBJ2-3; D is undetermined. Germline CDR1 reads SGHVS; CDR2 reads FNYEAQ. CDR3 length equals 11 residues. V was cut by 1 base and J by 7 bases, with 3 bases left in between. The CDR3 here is CASSLEHTQYF. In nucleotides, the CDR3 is TGTGCCAGCAGCTTAGAGCATACGCAGTATTTT.

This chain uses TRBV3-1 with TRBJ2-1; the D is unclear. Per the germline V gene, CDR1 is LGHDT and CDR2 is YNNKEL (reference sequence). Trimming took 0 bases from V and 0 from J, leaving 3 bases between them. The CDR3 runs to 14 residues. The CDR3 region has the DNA TGTGCCAGCAGCCAAGAAAACTCCTACAATGAGCAGTTCTTC. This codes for CASSQENSYNEQFF.

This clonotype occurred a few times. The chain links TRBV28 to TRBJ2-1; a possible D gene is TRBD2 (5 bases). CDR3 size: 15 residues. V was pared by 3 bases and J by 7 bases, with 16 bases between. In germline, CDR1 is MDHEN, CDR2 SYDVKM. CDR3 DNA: TGTGCCAGCAGTTTTCTGGTCAGAAAGCGGAATGAGCAGTTCTTC. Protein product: CASSFLVRKRNEQFF.

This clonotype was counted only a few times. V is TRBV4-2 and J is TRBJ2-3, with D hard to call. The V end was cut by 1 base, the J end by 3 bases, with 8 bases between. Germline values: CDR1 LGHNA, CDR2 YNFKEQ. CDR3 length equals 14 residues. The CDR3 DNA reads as TGTGCCAGCAGCCAAGTCCCGAATACAGATACGCAGTATTTT. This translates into CASSQVPNTDTQYF.

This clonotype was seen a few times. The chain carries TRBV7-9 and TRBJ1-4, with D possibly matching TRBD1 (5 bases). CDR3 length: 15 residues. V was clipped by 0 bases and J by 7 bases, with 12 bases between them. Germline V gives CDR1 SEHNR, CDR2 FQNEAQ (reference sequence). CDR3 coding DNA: TGTGCCAGCAGCTTAGCCGGGACGGCTATTGAAAAACTGTTTTTT. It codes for CASSLAGTAIEKLFF.

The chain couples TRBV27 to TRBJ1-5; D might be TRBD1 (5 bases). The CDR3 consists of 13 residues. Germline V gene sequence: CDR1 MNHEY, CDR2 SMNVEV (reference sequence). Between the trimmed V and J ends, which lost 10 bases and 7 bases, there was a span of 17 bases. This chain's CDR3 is CATGQVAGQPQHF. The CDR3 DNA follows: TGTGCCACCGGACAAGTAGCAGGGCAGCCCCAGCATTTT.

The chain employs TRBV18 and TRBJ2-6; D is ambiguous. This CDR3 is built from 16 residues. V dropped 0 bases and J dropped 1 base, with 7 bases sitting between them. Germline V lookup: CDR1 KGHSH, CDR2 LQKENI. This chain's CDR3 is CASSPPLVSGANVLTF. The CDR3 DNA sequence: TGTGCCAGCTCACCACCTCTAGTTTCTGGGGCCAACGTCCTGACTTTC.

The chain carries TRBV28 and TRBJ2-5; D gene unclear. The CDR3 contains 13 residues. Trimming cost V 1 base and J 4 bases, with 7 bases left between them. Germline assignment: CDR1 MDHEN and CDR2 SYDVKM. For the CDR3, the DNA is TGTGCCAGCAGTTTATCAGCCCCAGAGACCCAGTACTTC. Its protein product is CASSLSAPETQYF. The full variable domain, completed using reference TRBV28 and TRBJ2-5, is DVKVTQSSRYLVKRTGEKVFLECVQDMDHENMFWYRQDPGLGLRLIYFSYDVKMKEKGDIPEGYSVSREKKERFSLILESASTNQTSMYLCASSLSAPETQYFGPGTRLLVL.

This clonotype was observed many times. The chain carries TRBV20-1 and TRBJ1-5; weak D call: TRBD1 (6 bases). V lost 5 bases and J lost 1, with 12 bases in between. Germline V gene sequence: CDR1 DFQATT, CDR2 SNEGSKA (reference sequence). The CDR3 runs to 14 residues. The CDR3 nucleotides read TGCAGTGCTGACGCCAGGGGAAGCAATCAGCCCCAGCATTTT. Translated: CSADARGSNQPQHF.

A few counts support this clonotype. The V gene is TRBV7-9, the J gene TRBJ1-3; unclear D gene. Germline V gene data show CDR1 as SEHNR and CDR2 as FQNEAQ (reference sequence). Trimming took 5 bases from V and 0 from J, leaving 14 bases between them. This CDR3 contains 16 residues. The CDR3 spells CASSTHQTDSGNTIYF. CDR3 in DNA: TGTGCCAGCAGCACACATCAGACGGACTCTGGAAACACCATATATTTT.

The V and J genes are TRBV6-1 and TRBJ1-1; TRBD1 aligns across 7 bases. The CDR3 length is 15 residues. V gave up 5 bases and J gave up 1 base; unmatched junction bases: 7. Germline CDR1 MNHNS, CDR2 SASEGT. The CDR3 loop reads CASSPTRGRNTEAFF. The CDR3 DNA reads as TGTGCCAGCAGTCCAACCAGGGGGAGGAACACTGAAGCTTTCTTT.

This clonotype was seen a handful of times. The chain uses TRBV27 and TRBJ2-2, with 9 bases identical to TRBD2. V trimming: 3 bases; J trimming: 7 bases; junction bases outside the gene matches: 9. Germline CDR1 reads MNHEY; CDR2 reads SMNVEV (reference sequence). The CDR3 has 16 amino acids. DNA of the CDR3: TGTGCCAGCAGTTTTGTAGCGGGAGTCGTTGGCGGGGAGCTGTTTTTT. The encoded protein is CASSFVAGVVGGELFF.

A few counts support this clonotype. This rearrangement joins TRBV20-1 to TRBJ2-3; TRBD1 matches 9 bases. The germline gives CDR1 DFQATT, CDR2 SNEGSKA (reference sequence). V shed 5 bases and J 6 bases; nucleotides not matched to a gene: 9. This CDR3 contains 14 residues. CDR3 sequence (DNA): TGCAGTGCTGGCGACAGGGGGTTCGAGGATACGCAGTATTTT. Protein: CSAGDRGFEDTQYF.

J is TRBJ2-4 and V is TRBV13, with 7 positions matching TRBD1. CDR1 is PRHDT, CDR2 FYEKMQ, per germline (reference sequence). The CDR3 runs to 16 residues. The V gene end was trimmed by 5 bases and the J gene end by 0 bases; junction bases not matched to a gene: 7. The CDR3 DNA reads TGTGCCAGCAGCACAGCGACAGGGCTAGCCAAAAACATTCAGTACTTC. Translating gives CASSTATGLAKNIQYF.

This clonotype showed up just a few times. CDR3 sequence: CASSIQGGQPQHF. The CDR3, as DNA: TGTGCCAGCAGTATCCAGGGCGGTCAGCCCCAGCATTTT. This chain uses TRBV12-3 or TRBV12-4 with TRBJ1-5, with D possibly matching TRBD1 (5 bases). This CDR3 has 13 amino acids. V was trimmed by 5 bases and J by 6 bases, leaving 11 bases between them.

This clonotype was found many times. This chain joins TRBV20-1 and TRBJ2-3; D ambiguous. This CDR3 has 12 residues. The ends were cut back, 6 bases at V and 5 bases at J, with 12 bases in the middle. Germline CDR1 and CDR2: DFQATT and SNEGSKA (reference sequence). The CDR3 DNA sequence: TGCAGTGCCGTCGGAAATGGAGATACGCAGTATTTT. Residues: CSAVGNGDTQYF.